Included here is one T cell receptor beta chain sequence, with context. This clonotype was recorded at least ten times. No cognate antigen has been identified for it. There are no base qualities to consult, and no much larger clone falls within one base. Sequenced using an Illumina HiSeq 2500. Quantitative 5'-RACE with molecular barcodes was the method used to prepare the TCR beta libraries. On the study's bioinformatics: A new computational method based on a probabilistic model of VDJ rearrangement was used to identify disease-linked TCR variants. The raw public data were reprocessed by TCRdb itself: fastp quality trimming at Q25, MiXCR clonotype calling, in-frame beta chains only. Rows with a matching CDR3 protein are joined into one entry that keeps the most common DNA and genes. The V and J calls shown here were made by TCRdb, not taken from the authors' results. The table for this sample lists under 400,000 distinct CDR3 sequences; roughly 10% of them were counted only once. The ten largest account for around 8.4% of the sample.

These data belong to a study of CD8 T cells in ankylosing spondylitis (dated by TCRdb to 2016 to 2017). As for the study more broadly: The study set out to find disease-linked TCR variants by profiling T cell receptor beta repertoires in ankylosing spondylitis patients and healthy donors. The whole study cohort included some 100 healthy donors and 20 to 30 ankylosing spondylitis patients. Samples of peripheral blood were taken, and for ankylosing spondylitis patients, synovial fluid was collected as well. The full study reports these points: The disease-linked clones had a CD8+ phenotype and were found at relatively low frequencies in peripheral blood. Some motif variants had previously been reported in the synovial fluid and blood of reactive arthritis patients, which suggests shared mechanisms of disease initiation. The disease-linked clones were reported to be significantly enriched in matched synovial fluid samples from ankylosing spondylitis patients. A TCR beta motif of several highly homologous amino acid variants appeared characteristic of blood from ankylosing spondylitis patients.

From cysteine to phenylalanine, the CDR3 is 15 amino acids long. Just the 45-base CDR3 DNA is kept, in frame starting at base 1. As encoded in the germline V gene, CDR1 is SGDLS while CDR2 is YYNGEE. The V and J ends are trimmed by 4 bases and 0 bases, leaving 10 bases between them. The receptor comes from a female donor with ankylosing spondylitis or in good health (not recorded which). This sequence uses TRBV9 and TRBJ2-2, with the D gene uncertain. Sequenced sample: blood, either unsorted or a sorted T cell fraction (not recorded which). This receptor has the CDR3 CASSPFFSNTGELFF. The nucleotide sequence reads TGTGCCAGCAGCCCATTCTTCTCGAACACCGGGGAGCTGTTTTTT.